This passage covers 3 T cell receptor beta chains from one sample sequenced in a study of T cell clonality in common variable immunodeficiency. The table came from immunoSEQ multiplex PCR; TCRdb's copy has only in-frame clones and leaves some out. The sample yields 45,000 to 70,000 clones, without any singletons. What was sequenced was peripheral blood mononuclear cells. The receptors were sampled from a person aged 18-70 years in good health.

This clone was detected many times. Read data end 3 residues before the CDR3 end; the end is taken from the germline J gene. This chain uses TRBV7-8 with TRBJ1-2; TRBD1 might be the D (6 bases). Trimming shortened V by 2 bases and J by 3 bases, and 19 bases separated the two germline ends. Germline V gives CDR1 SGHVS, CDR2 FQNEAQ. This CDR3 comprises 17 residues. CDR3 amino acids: CASSLTGGRFMDYGYTF. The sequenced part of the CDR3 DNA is TGTGCCAGCAGCTTAACGGGGGGCAGGTTCATGGACTATGGC.

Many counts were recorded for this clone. The sequenced CDR3 bases are TGTGCCAGCAGCTCTTCACTAGAAACAGATACG. This sequence encodes CASSSSLETDT. The full CDR3 reads CASSSSLETDTQYF. The chain has TRBV7-9 and TRBJ2-3, with D perhaps matching TRBD2 (5 bases). The CDR3 end is not reached by the read, which stops 3 residues before it; the germline J gene fills it in. Germline V gene sequence: CDR1 SEHNR, CDR2 FQNEAQ (reference sequence). Trimming stripped 4 bases from V and 3 bases from J, with 11 bases between. This CDR3 comprises 14 residues.

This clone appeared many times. CDR3 bases read: TGTGCCAGCAGCGGCACAGATGGC. It is translated as CASSGTDG. In full, the CDR3 is CASSGTDGYTF. V usage is TRBV7-9 and J usage is TRBJ1-2; D is unresolved. The CDR3 end lies 3 residues beyond the end of the read and is filled in from the germline J gene. This CDR3 is 11 amino acids long. V lost 5 bases and J lost 6, with 7 bases in between. In germline, CDR1 is SEHNR, CDR2 FQNEAQ (reference sequence).